This T cell receptor (beta chain) was sequenced during a study of PD-1 blockade in classical Hodgkin lymphoma. Trimming removed 5 bases at V and 3 bases at J, with 13 bases between. The CDR3 consists of 14 residues. The germline gives CDR1 SGHVS, CDR2 FNYEAQ. As for time point: cycle 4 day 1 (C4D1), after 5 to 7 weeks of nivolumab. Each patient relapsed following autologous stem cell transplantation, and prior brentuximab vedotin exposure differed. General observations from the study: Exclusion removed patients who began nivolumab under 1 year after ASCT. In CD4+ cells, TCR diversity went up significantly by C4D1, but in CD8+ cells it did not.

With respect to this clone: The antigen is unknown.

The protocol was immunoSEQ multiplex PCR, while the TCRdb copy is restricted to in-frame clones and leaves out a portion. The sample contains tens of thousands of clones, over 75% of which appear only once. The genes are TRBV7-6 and TRBJ2-5, with D unresolved. Sequenced here: peripheral blood mononuclear cells (PBMCs), sampled before the fourth cycle of nivolumab. The clonotype was recovered from a human donor with classical Hodgkin lymphoma. In DNA form, the CDR3 reads TGTGCCAGCAGCCTAAATCCCGAGGAAGAGACCCAGTACTTC. Translating it yields CASSLNPEEETQYF.